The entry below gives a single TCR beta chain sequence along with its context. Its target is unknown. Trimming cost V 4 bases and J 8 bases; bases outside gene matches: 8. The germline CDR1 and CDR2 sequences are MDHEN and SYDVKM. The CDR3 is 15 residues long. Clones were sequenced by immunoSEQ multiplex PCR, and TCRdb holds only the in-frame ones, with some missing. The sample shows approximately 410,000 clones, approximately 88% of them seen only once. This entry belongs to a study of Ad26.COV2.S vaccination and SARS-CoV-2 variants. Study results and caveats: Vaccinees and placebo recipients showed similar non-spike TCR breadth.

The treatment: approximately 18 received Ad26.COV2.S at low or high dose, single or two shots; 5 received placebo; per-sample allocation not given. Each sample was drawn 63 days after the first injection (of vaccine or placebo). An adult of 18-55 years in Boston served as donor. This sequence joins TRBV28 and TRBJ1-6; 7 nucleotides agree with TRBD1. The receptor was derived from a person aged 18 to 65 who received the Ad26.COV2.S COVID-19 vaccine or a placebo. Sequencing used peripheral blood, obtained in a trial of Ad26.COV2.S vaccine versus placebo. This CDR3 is CASSSRGTDYSPLHF. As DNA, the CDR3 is TGTGCCAGCAGTTCCCGCGGGACAGACTATTCACCCCTCCACTTT.